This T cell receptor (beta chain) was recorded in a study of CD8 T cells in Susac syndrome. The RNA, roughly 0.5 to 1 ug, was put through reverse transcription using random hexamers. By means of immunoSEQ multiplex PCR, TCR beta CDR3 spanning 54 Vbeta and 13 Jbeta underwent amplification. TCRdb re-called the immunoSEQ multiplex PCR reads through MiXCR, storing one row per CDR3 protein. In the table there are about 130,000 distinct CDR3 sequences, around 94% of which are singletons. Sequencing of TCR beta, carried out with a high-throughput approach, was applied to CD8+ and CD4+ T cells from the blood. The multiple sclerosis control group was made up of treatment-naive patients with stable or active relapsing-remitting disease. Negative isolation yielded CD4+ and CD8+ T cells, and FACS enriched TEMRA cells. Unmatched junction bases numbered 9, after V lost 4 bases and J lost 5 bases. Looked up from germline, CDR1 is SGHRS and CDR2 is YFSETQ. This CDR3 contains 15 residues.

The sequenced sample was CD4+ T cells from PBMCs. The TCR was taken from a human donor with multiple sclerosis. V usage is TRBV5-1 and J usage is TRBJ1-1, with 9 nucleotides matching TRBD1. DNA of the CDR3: TGCGCCAGCAGCCTAAACAGGGGGCCTGGGACTGAAGCTTTCTTT. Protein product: CASSLNRGPGTEAFF.